The sequence of this T cell receptor (beta chain) was determined in a study of blood T cell dynamics during melanoma immunotherapy. Germline loops: CDR1 MDHEN, CDR2 SYDVKM. The CDR3 totals 15 residues. V was clipped by 5 bases and J by 0 bases, with 14 bases between them. The assay received all extracted DNA from sorted CD8+ subsets. Assay used: immunoSEQ multiplex PCR; TCRdb lists only in-frame clones, some missing. The sample has over a thousand clones; 75% to 90% are singletons. Time point in this sample: pre-treatment baseline. Samples come from before therapy and from week 3 after the first blockade cycle.

The genes are TRBV28 and TRBJ2-7; tentatively, D is TRBD2 (5 bases). The clonotype originates from a human donor with melanoma. The specimen comprised effector memory CD8+ T cells from blood, sampled from a patient treated with checkpoint blockade. CDR3 protein: CASSTLEESSYEQYF. CDR3 nucleotide sequence: TGTGCCAGCAGTACACTAGAGGAGAGCTCCTACGAGCAGTACTTC.